This TCR beta chain was sequenced during a study of T cells after yellow fever vaccination. Study-wide results and caveats: In post-booster samples, most primary-vaccination clones reappeared (96% CD4, roughly 90% CD8). The CD4 and CD8 compartments had a small share of their clonotypes in common.

The CDR3 has 14 residues. Germline CDR1 MNHEY, CDR2 SVGAGI. V was pared by 2 bases and J by 3 bases, with 10 bases between. TCRdb reprocessed the 5' RACE reads with MiXCR, giving one entry per CDR3 protein. The table lists some 300,000 distinct CDR3 sequences, roughly 8.7% of them singletons. As regards this clonotype: The antigen is undetermined.

The source is a man between 18 and 29 years old who received the YFV17D yellow fever vaccine. The sample consisted of CD4+ T cells sorted from PBMCs, taken 5 days after the yellow fever booster vaccination. The V gene is TRBV6-5, the J gene TRBJ1-1, with D tentatively TRBD1 (6 bases). CDR3 coding DNA: TGTGCCAGCAGTTACACCACAGGGTACACTGAAGCTTTCTTT. The encoded protein is CASSYTTGYTEAFF.